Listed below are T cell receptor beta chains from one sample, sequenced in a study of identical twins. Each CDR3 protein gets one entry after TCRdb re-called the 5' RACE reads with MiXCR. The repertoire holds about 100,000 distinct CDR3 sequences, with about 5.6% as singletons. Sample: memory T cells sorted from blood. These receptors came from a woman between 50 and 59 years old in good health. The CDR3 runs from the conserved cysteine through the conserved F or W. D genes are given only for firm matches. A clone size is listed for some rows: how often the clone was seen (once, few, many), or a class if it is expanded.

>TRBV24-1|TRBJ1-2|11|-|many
CATQGGSGYTF
TGTGCCACCCAAGGGGGTAGCGGCTACACCTTC
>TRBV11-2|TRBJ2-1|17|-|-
CASSSLSSAPPYNEQFF
TGTGCCAGCAGCTCCCTATCCAGCGCGCCTCCCTACAATGAGCAGTTCTTC
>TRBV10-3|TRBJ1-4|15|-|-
CVIRSGEATNEKLFF
TGTGTCATCCGCTCCGGGGAAGCAACTAATGAAAAACTGTTTTTT
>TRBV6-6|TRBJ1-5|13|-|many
CASSSGLRQPQHF
TGTGCCAGCAGTTCTGGTCTCCGGCAGCCCCAGCATTTT
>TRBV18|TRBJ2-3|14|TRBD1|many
CASSRGQGTDTQYF
TGTGCCAGCTCCCGGGGACAGGGCACAGATACGCAGTATTTT
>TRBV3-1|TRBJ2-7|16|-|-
CASSQETRDTAYEQYF
TGTGCCAGCAGCCAAGAGACTCGGGACACAGCATACGAGCAGTACTTC
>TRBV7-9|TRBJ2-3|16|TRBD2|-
CASSLWTSGTADTQYF
TGTGCCAGCAGCCTCTGGACTAGCGGGACGGCAGATACGCAGTATTTT
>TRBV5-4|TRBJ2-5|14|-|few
CASSEGDLQETQYF
TGTGCCAGCAGCGAGGGGGACTTGCAAGAGACCCAGTACTTC
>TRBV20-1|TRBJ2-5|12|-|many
CSVSGPKETQYF
TGCAGCGTAAGCGGGCCCAAAGAGACCCAGTACTTC
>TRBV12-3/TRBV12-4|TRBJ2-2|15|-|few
CASRPPDFNTGELFF
TGTGCCAGCAGGCCGCCGGACTTTAACACCGGGGAGCTGTTTTTT
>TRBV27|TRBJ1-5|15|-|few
CASSFGGPQNQPQHF
TGTGCCAGCAGTTTTGGGGGTCCCCAGAATCAGCCCCAGCATTTT
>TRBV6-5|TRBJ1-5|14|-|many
CASSTRDGTRPQHF
TGTGCCAGCAGTACAAGGGACGGTACTAGGCCCCAGCATTTT
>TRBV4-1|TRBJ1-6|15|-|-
CASSQGRRLNSPLHF
TGCGCCAGCAGCCAGGGTAGGCGGCTTAATTCACCCCTCCACTTT
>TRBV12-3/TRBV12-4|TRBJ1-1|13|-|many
CASSLRGGGKAFF
TGTGCCAGCAGTTTAAGGGGCGGAGGAAAAGCTTTCTTT
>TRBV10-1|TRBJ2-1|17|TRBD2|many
CASSPGTGGVPGNEQFF
TGCGCCAGCAGTCCGGGAACGGGAGGGGTACCCGGGAATGAGCAGTTCTTC
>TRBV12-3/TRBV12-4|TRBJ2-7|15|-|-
CASSPLASLPYEQYF
TGTGCCAGCAGTCCTCTAGCGAGTCTGCCCTACGAGCAGTACTTC
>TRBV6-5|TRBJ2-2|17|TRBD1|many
CASSYGTGGMNTGELFF
TGTGCCAGCAGTTACGGGACAGGGGGCATGAACACCGGGGAGCTGTTTTTT
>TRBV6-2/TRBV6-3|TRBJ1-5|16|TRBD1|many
CASSPGDRGQGQPQHF
TGTGCCAGCAGTCCCGGGGACAGGGGGCAGGGTCAGCCCCAGCATTTT
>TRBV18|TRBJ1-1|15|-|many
CASSPPVPVNTEAFF
TGTGCCAGCTCACCACCGGTCCCGGTTAACACTGAAGCTTTCTTT
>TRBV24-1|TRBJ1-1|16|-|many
CATSDTAAGRNTEAFF
TGTGCCACCAGTGACACCGCCGCGGGGCGGAACACTGAAGCTTTCTTT
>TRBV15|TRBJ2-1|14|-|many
CATSSRQTYNEQFF
TGTGCCACCAGCAGCCGACAGACCTACAATGAGCAGTTCTTC
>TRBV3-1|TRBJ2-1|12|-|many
CASEGRNNEQFF
TGTGCCAGCGAGGGGAGGAACAATGAGCAGTTCTTC